Each of the 5 T cell receptor beta chains below was sequenced from the same sample in a study of blood T cell repertoires in COVID-19. Profiling relied on immunoSEQ multiplex PCR, and the TCRdb table lists in-frame clones only, not all of them. The table records roughly 220,000 clones, 81% of them present only once. The specimen sequenced was peripheral blood. These receptors all come from a woman of 80 years or more with COVID-19, enrolled during active disease.

This clone occurred once. The gene calls are TRBV24-1 and TRBJ2-1; TRBD2 aligns across 14 bases. This CDR3 spans 18 amino acids. From germline, CDR1 is KGHDR and CDR2 SFDVKD. J gave up 9 bases and V 2 bases, and 11 bases lay outside the gene matches. DNA of the CDR3: TGTGCCACCAGTGATTCCTCCGGGACTAGCGGGAGTTATGGTGAGCAGTTCTTC. Translating it yields CATSDSSGTSGSYGEQFF.

This clone was counted a few times. This rearrangement joins TRBV28 to TRBJ1-2, with D possibly being TRBD1 (6 bases). The germline V and J ends were trimmed by 7 bases and 6 bases, with 21 bases remaining between them. The CDR3 is made up of 15 amino acids. Germline CDR1 reads MDHEN; CDR2 reads SYDVKM. The CDR3 loop reads CASTSWGGAGDGYTF. CDR3 nucleotide sequence: TGTGCCAGCACCTCTTGGGGGGGCGCAGGTGATGGCTACACCTTC.

The chain links TRBV7-9 to TRBJ2-1, with 7 bases lining up with TRBD2. The CDR3 loop spans 13 amino acids. CDR1 SEHNR and CDR2 FQNEAQ come from the germline V gene (reference sequence). V lost 10 bases to trimming and J lost 7 bases; unmatched junction nucleotides: 10. CDR3 nucleotides: TGTGCCACTGCAGCGGGATCGATAAATGAGCAGTTCTTC. This gives the protein CATAAGSINEQFF.

V gene TRBV5-8 combines with J gene TRBJ2-3, with 11 nucleotides matching TRBD1. There are 14 residues in the CDR3. The germline V gene encodes CDR1 SGHTS and CDR2 YDEGEE. V lost 2 bases, J lost 6 bases, and 2 bases stayed unmatched. Here the CDR3 reads CASSFGTGGDTQYF. The CDR3 DNA is TGTGCCAGCAGCTTCGGGACAGGGGGTGATACGCAGTATTTT.

V and J are TRBV6-1 and TRBJ1-1, with a tentative D call TRBD1 (6 bases). Germline assignment: CDR1 MNHNS and CDR2 SASEGT. V was clipped by 2 bases and J by 0 bases, with 13 bases between them. The CDR3 contains 16 residues. This chain's CDR3 is CASSERYRAVNTEAFF. CDR3 nucleotide sequence: TGTGCCAGCAGTGAAAGATACAGGGCGGTGAACACTGAAGCTTTCTTT.